Reported below is one T cell receptor (beta chain). Its antigen remains unidentified. Per-nucleotide qualities are absent, and no much larger clonotype sits a single base away. This record comes from a study of cytomegalovirus exposure and HLA in healthy donors (dated by TCRdb to 2016 to 2017). Study-wide context: An earlier analysis of several hundred of the donors reported 276 Gb of sequence data and around 100 million unique TCR beta sequences obtained from some 170 million T cells. Around 320 gigabases of sequencing data and tens of millions of unique TCR sequences were included in an early release covering several hundred HLA-typed donors. In addition to the first cohort of roughly 700 subjects, a separate validation cohort of approximately 120 different subjects was used. Using immunosequencing, the study profiled T cell repertoires from 500 to 800 subjects and related those repertoires to cytomegalovirus serostatus. To study patterns of TCR occurrence, a later analysis re-analyzed previously published TCR beta repertoires from 500 to 850 donors and added high-resolution HLA genotyping. The aim of the study was to test whether cataloging public T cell receptors could identify signatures of past pathogen exposure. Alongside the repertoire data, information on donor age, sex, ethnicity and CMV serostatus was compiled. Both class I and class II loci were covered by HLA typing, at four-digit resolution. The study combined high-throughput TCR immunosequencing, statistical association of individual TCRs with disease status, and machine learning to predict cytomegalovirus infection status. Every repertoire in the discovery cohort had been generated on one and the same sequencing platform. A later genetic analysis used genome-wide SNP genotypes for about three fifths of the 666 donors, treating that subset as a discovery cohort. Rather than drawing on any new phenotypic data, the later analysis identified candidate immune exposures from TCR beta sequences and the way those sequences occurred across donors. Five DR-DQ haplotypes were handled as single units for association and clustering because linkage in the cohort was strong. Among roughly 400 genotyped donors of the cohort, an average of around 250,000 unique TCR beta nucleotide sequences was sequenced per donor, of which roughly 17% were non-productive. Of the 350 to 400 genotyped donors, approximately 80% fell in the genetic ancestry cluster associated with self-reported Caucasian donors. The number of typed donors differed by locus: roughly 629-630 for A, B, C, DRB1 and DQB1; 522 for DQA1; about 600 for DPA1; and some 430 for DPB1. An earlier analysis of more than 450 of the donors used high-throughput TCR beta sequencing to judge whether each TCR beta V gene segment behaved as functional or pseudogenic. What the work shows at the level of the full study, not this receptor alone: Specific HLA alleles were associated with more than 15,000 TCR beta sequences at a false discovery rate of 0.05 in a later analysis. In a later analysis, several top co-occurrence clusters were reported to appear linked to parvovirus B19, influenza, CMV and Epstein-Barr virus. A group of highly shared sequence variants was considered likely to be a technical artifact of the sequencing pipeline. Because HLA typing was missing for some donors at each locus, association tests included only the typed subset. A few of the identified cytomegalovirus-associated TCR beta chains were confirmed in vitro to be specific for cytomegalovirus antigens. The presence/absence analyses assumed that sequencing depth was roughly uniform across donors, and that assumption may not be true. Correlated functional status among segregating V segments might reflect linkage disequilibrium, but an unknown experimental factor could not be ruled out. A later analysis found that most CMV-associated TCR beta chains appeared HLA-restricted, with HLA associations seemingly driven largely by CMV exposure. The classifier was reported to diagnose cytomegalovirus status with high specificity and sensitivity in both the original cohort and the validation cohort. Immune exposure information for the cohort was limited to CMV serostatus. The study gave a list of some 150 TCR beta chains associated with cytomegalovirus. Assigning TCR associations to individual alleles was difficult when HLA alleles, especially DR and DQ, strongly co-occurred. Broadly in line with IMGT annotations, most TCR beta V segments showed up in productive rearrangements about 87% or about 30% of the time in an earlier analysis of several hundred of the donors. It was suggested by the authors that the approach could potentially be generalized to other disease states and immunological phenotypes. Some IMGT-functional V segments, including TRBV6-2 and TRBV6-3, could not be distinguished by the 87-base-pair reads and were therefore excluded. A later analysis found that HLA-associated TCR beta chains were more clonally expanded and had lower generation probabilities than equally common non-associated chains. A later analysis found that TCR association rates varied across HLA loci, with DRB1 alleles showing the most associated TCRs and HLA-C alleles the fewest. Most TCR sequences were observed very rarely across donors, whereas some public TCRs were present in many individuals. Compared with the approximately 670-donor mean, donors in an Asian-associated ancestry cluster had fewer N-insertions in productive TCRs, according to a later genetic analysis. V-gene and J-gene trimming of TCR beta chains was associated with a missense DCLRE1C variant in a later genetic analysis, and the association was replicated in an independent cohort. Only TCR beta chains were sequenced in this cohort, and the absence of alpha or paired-chain data limited detectable features. The earlier analysis of approximately 560 of the donors excluded around 17 rarely observed V segments, including chromosome 9 orphons, because counts were too low. A further reported finding was that TCR beta sequences accurately predicted the HLA-A and HLA-B alleles for most subjects in the first cohort.

There are 13 amino acids in the CDR3, from cysteine to phenylalanine inclusive. The only DNA kept is the CDR3, 39 bases in frame from the first base. From a lookup of the germline V gene, CDR1 and CDR2 are MNHNS and SASEGT. The cohort was made up of approximately 670 healthy bone marrow donors. Cohort members were all nominally healthy when sampled, although unrecorded immune exposures were likely present. The donor tested CMV seronegative, placing the donor among the 350 or so seronegative members of the cohort. Every donor gave a peripheral blood sample, and the peripheral blood mononuclear cells from that sample were used for TCR beta sequencing. Genomic DNA was extracted from the blood cell samples with the Qiagen DNeasy Blood Extraction Kit. The library was generated by the immunoSEQ multiplex PCR assay. For the multiplex PCR, a mixture combining 60 forward primers for TCR Vbeta segments and 13 reverse primers for TCR Jbeta segments was used. The CDR3 region of rearranged TCR beta genes was amplified from genomic DNA by a multiplex PCR assay. The Illumina HiSeq System was used to sequence the amplified TCR beta libraries as 87-base-pair reads. Processing in the source paper ran as follows. Across the 500 to 700 repertoires, a later analysis counted roughly 84 million unique TCR beta chains, roughly 11 million of which were shared by at least two donors. Raw reads were error-corrected and collapsed into unique sequences with a nearest-neighbor algorithm that merged closely related sequences to remove PCR and sequencing errors. Alignment of CDR3 sequences to IMGT reference sequences was used to assign V, D and J gene segments. Each retained sequence needed at least a six-nucleotide match to both a V gene segment and a J gene segment. A rearrangement was called productive if the CDR3 had no stop codons and remained in frame with V and J, and every other rearrangement was called non-productive. CDR3 was defined according to IMGT convention as the region running from the second conserved V-encoded cysteine to the conserved J-encoded phenylalanine. Sequences without an unambiguous match to a single V gene segment were excluded from the earlier analysis of about 600 of the donors. An earlier analysis of around 600 of the donors classified V segments as functional when productive rearrangements were above 56.7% and as segregating when the standard deviation between donors was above 5%. A statistical classification framework was built for diagnosing cytomegalovirus status from the catalog of TCR beta chain sequences. In a later analysis, V and J genes were assigned by comparing TCR nucleotide sequences against IMGT/GENE-DB human TR gene sequences. In a later analysis, CDR3 sequences and most-parsimonious VDJ recombination scenarios were assigned using the TCRdist pipeline. In a later analysis, each TCR beta chain was defined by its CDR3 amino acid sequence together with its V-gene family, and reads without a unique V-gene family were excluded. As a way to deal with suspected cross-contamination and a sequencing artifact, a later analysis dropped 450 to 600 nucleotide sequences that were highly shared and had low generation probability. A later analysis calculated a clonal expansion index for each public chain from normalized within-repertoire ranks of inferred template counts. In a later analysis, generation probabilities were computed with a VDJ recombination model fitted to out-of-frame rearrangements, and the resulting probabilities were checked against IGoR. Hypergeometric tests were used in a later analysis to score TCR-TCR, TCR-HLA and TCR-CMV co-occurrence, with a repertoire-size bias correction applied to the TCR pairs. A later analysis estimated false discovery rates by permuting HLA or CMV assignments 20 times. In a later analysis, co-occurring TCRs were grouped using DBSCAN, with TCRdist sequence similarity added in when clustering inside HLA-allele-positive subsets. For co-occurrence clustering, repertoires with fewer than 30,000 or more than 120,000 public chains were excluded, along with 4 to 6 repertoires with anomalous nucleotide sharing. This is the immuneACCESS table as TCRdb keeps it, with only in-frame sequences that have V and J called. A part of the clones is gone; compared with another copy, unresolved V genes explain less than half, and the rest is unexplained. That table supplies the V and J calls and clone size; D and trimming were determined from the DNA. Present in this sample are about 140,000 clones, roughly 80% of which were seen just once. 2.5% to 3% of the sample is in the top ten clones.

The TCR sequence derives from a female donor in good health and CMV-seronegative. This chain joins TRBV6-1 to TRBJ1-1, with a tentative D gene TRBD1 over 5 matching bases. The sample taken for sequencing was PBMCs. Read as DNA, the sequence is TGTGCGTTGGGAGGGGCCGGGGGCACTGAAGCTTTCTTT. Translation gives CALGGAGGTEAFF.